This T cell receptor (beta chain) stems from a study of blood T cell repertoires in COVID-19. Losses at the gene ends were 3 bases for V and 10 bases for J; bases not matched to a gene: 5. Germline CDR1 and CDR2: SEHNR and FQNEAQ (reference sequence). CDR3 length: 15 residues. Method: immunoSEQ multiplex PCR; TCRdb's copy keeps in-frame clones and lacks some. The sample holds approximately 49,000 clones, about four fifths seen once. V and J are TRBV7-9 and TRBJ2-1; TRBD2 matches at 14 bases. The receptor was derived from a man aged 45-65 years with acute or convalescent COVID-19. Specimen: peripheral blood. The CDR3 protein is CASSFWGLAGAEQFF. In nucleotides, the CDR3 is TGTGCCAGCAGCTTCTGGGGACTAGCGGGAGCCGAGCAGTTCTTC.